Listed below are T cell receptor beta chains from one sample, sequenced in a study of identical twins. TCRdb re-analysed the 5' RACE reads in MiXCR, keeping a single row per CDR3 protein. Of fewer than 250,000 distinct CDR3 sequences listed, less than 9.5% were seen once; the top ten hold around 5.1%. The sample was memory (CD45RO+) T cells sorted from blood. Receptors originate from a woman between 18 and 29 years old in good health. Each CDR3 is given with its conserved first and last residue. Fields, in order: V gene, J gene, D gene, clone size, CDR3 protein, CDR3 DNA. A D gene is named only where the DNA matches it firmly. Some rows mark clone size as missing; the rest say once, few, many or name a class of expanded clone.

>TRBV7-9|TRBJ2-3|TRBD2|few
CASSSGLAGAFTDTQYF
TGTGCCAGCAGCTCAGGTCTAGCGGGAGCTTTCACAGATACGCAGTATTTT
>TRBV5-1|TRBJ2-5|.|few
CASSLAPGRARETQYF
TGCGCCAGCAGCTTGGCCCCCGGCAGGGCGCGGGAGACCCAGTACTTC
>TRBV6-5|TRBJ2-5|TRBD2|few
CASSSPASGGETQYF
TGTGCCAGCAGTTCCCCCGCTAGCGGGGGAGAGACCCAGTACTTC
>TRBV7-2|TRBJ1-2|TRBD1|.
CASSLDSGGGYGYTF
TGTGCCAGCAGCCTAGATTCAGGGGGCGGCTATGGCTACACCTTC
>TRBV4-2|TRBJ2-3|.|.
CASSRSLALTDTQYF
TGTGCCAGCAGCCGGAGTCTAGCTCTCACAGATACGCAGTATTTT
>TRBV6-5|TRBJ1-5|.|.
CASSWEGGGQPQHF
TGTGCCAGCAGTTGGGAGGGTGGCGGTCAGCCCCAGCATTTT
>TRBV6-4|TRBJ2-5|.|few
CASSAPPRWREETQYF
TGTGCCAGCAGTGCCCCTCCCCGCTGGAGAGAAGAGACCCAGTACTTC
>TRBV11-3|TRBJ2-3|TRBD2|few
CASSLGGGLPGTQYF
TGTGCCAGCAGCTTGGGCGGGGGGCTCCCAGGTACGCAGTATTTT
>TRBV11-3|TRBJ1-2|.|few
CASSTGFGGYTF
TGTGCCAGCAGCACCGGGTTCGGCGGCTACACCTTC
>TRBV7-9|TRBJ2-3|TRBD1|.
CASSRYINRGRMDTQYF
TGTGCCAGCAGCCGATATATTAACAGGGGCCGGATGGATACGCAGTATTTT
>TRBV6-5|TRBJ2-7|.|.
CASSNVGYAYEQYF
TGTGCCAGCAGTAACGTGGGGTATGCCTACGAGCAGTACTTC
>TRBV20-1|TRBJ2-7|TRBD1|few
CSARDRTFEQYF
TGCAGTGCAAGGGACAGAACTTTCGAGCAGTACTTC
>TRBV12-3/TRBV12-4|TRBJ2-7|TRBD1|few
CASPGTGGDYEQYF
TGTGCCAGCCCTGGGACAGGGGGAGACTACGAGCAGTACTTC
>TRBV7-2|TRBJ2-1|TRBD2|many
CASSPPLSSGSFNEQFF
TGTGCCAGCAGCCCACCACTCTCTAGCGGGAGTTTTAATGAGCAGTTCTTC
>TRBV2|TRBJ2-5|TRBD1|few
CASSDDRGRSETQYF
TGTGCCAGCAGTGACGACAGGGGACGGTCGGAGACCCAGTACTTC
>TRBV7-2|TRBJ2-3|TRBD2|many
CASSRLAGGEGDTQYF
TGTGCCAGTAGTCGACTAGCGGGAGGGGAAGGAGATACGCAGTATTTT
>TRBV12-5|TRBJ1-6|TRBD1|few
CASGLGTAESSPLHF
TGTGCTAGTGGTCTGGGGACAGCGGAGAGCTCACCCCTCCACTTT
>TRBV5-1|TRBJ2-7|TRBD2|many
CASSLDGTNYEQYF
TGCGCCAGCAGCTTGGACGGGACTAACTACGAGCAGTACTTC
>TRBV7-2|TRBJ2-2|.|many
CAMRLPTGELFF
TGTGCCATGAGACTGCCCACCGGGGAGCTGTTTTTT
>TRBV3-1|TRBJ2-1|.|.
CASSQGMASFKQFF
TGTGCCAGCAGCCAAGGGATGGCTAGCTTTAAGCAGTTCTTC
>TRBV20-1|TRBJ1-4|TRBD1|few
CSARDRGRDEKLFF
TGCAGTGCTAGAGACAGGGGGCGGGATGAAAAACTGTTTTTT
>TRBV29-1|TRBJ2-2|TRBD1|many
CSARDGTGAGELFF
TGCAGCGCCCGGGACGGGACAGGGGCCGGGGAGCTGTTTTTT
>TRBV5-1|TRBJ2-7|.|many
CASSLGGLNSYEQYF
TGCGCCAGCAGCTTGGGGGGACTGAACTCCTACGAGCAGTACTTC